This T cell receptor beta chain was sequenced during a study of shared clonotypes between healthy human individuals. Sequencing was performed with immunoSEQ multiplex PCR; in TCRdb, only in-frame clones are kept and a portion is missing. The table lists about 2.4 million clones, roughly 93% of them singletons. CD45RA+ naive and CD45RA-negative memory subsets were separated from CD4+ cells. The CDR3 is 15 amino acids. Trimming pared 0 bases from V and 6 bases from J, leaving 14 bases between. Germline V gene data show CDR1 as LNHNV and CDR2 as YYDKDF (reference sequence). The chain links TRBV15 to TRBJ1-2; D is uncertain. Sequencing was performed on naive CD4+ T cells from PBMCs. Subset reported: CD45RA+ positively selected. This clonotype originated in a man aged 18 to 35 in good health. Some clones in this sample may be carry-over from other donors' samples. The CDR3 nucleotides are TGTGCCACCAGCAGAGATCGTCTTGGGCCGGATGGCTACACCTTC. Translation: CATSRDRLGPDGYTF.